The 23 T cell receptor beta chains reported below all come from one sample, sequenced in a study of human T cells and chemical hapten exposure. Described time point: pre-sensitization, week 0. The treatment is: therapeutic diphenylcyclopropenone sensitization with weekly scalp DPC. TCRdb re-called the RACE reads with MiXCR, one entry per CDR3 protein. The table includes about 61,000 distinct CDR3 sequences, approximately 6.7% detected once. Sequencing was performed on whole blood, taken in connection with sensitization to the hapten diphenylcyclopropenone (DPC). All receptors come from a woman aged 25 to 39 with alopecia areata. Some clones in this sample may be carry-over from other donors' samples.

This clonotype showed up many times. This rearrangement joins TRBV7-2 to TRBJ2-3, with 8 bases identical to TRBD1. The junction had 6 bases not matched to a gene; V was cut back by 5 bases and J by 2 bases. Germline CDR1 reads SGHTA; CDR2 reads FQGNSA. The CDR3 spans 15 residues. The CDR3 here is CASSRGQGTTDTQYF. The CDR3 nucleotides are TGTGCCAGCAGCCGAGGACAGGGTACCACAGATACGCAGTATTTT.

This clonotype was observed many times. The chain recombines TRBV12-3 or TRBV12-4 with TRBJ1-3, with 8 bases identical to TRBD1. This CDR3 has 15 amino acids. J lost 2 bases, V lost 7 bases, and 7 bases had no gene match. Here the CDR3 DNA reads TGTGCCAGCACTTTCGTACAGGGGGCTGGAAACACCATATATTTT. This sequence encodes CASTFVQGAGNTIYF.

The chain employs TRBV12-3 or TRBV12-4 and TRBJ1-2; TRBD1 matches 9 bases. V was pared by 6 bases and J by 7 bases, with 12 bases of the junction left unmatched. This CDR3 is built from 15 residues. CDR3 protein: CASRKATGGGLGYTF. In DNA, the CDR3 is TGTGCCAGCAGGAAGGCGACAGGGGGAGGTCTTGGCTACACCTTC.

This clonotype was seen repeatedly, ten times or more. The chain combines TRBV7-2 with TRBJ2-3; tentatively, D is TRBD2 (7 bases). The germline V gene has CDR1 SGHTA and CDR2 FQGNSA. The V and J ends lost 6 bases and 2 bases respectively, with 15 bases between them. The CDR3 totals 15 residues. For the CDR3, the DNA is TGTGCCAGCAGACGGGGGGCTCTCTTCACAGATACGCAGTATTTT. Translation gives CASRRGALFTDTQYF.

The gene calls are TRBV2 and TRBJ1-1; the D is unclear. V lost 3 bases, J lost 1 base, and 6 bases lay in between. There are 13 residues in the CDR3. CDR1 and CDR2 from the germline V gene are SNHLY and FYNNEI. The CDR3 sequence: CASSEAENTEAFF. The CDR3 coding sequence is TGTGCCAGCAGTGAGGCGGAGAACACTGAAGCTTTCTTT.

This clonotype occurred once. The junction shows a germline mismatch at one end, possibly a read error. V gene TRBV19 combines with J gene TRBJ1-2; the D is unclear. This CDR3 has 14 amino acids. The germline V gene encodes CDR1 LNHDA and CDR2 SQIVND (reference sequence). The CDR3 reads CASSIAASYYDYTF. As DNA, the CDR3 is TGTGCCAGTAGTATCGCCGCTTCCTACTATGACTACACCTTC.

The rearrangement joins TRBV29-1 to TRBJ1-5; TRBD1 agrees at 10 bases. In germline, CDR1 is SQVTM, CDR2 ANQGSEA. V was pared by 6 bases and J by 6 bases, with 5 bases of the junction left unmatched. The CDR3 spans 13 residues. CDR3 nucleotides: TGCAGCGTGGGGGACAGGGGATTTCAGCCCCAGCATTTT. Its protein product is CSVGDRGFQPQHF.

A word on this clonotype: A much larger clone lies one base from this, so it may be a read error. The chain uses TRBV12-3 or TRBV12-4 and TRBJ1-4; D might be TRBD1 (5 bases). V was clipped by 2 bases and J by 8 bases, with 12 bases between them. There are 14 residues in the CDR3. The CDR3 loop reads CASSLRRGGEKLFF. The CDR3 nucleotides are TGTGCCAGCAGTTTAAGGAGGGGTGGAGAAAAACTGTTTTTT.

This clonotype was detected ten times or more. The CDR3 coding sequence is TGTGCCTGGACAACGTTTGCGGACAGGAGAAATGAAAAACTGTTTTTT. It is translated as CAWTTFADRRNEKLFF. The chain combines TRBV30 with TRBJ1-4; 7 nucleotides match TRBD1. Germline trimming cut 4 bases from V and 5 bases from J; bases unmatched to any gene: 13. The CDR3 has 16 residues. The germline CDR1 and CDR2 sequences are GTSNPN and SVGIG (reference sequence). Full variable domain (outside the CDR3, taken from reference TRBV30 and TRBJ1-4): SQTIHQWPATLVQPVGSPLSLECTVEGTSNPNLYWYRQAAGRGLQLLFYSVGIGQISSEVPQNLSASRPQDRQFILSSKKLLLSDSGFYLCAWTTFADRRNEKLFFGSGTQLSVL.

This chain links TRBV3-1 with TRBJ1-5; no firm D call. Germline-derived CDR1 and CDR2 are LGHDT and YNNKEL (reference sequence). Trimming left V 1 base short and J 6 bases short, with 4 bases between. This CDR3 spans 12 amino acids. The CDR3 DNA follows: TGTGCCAGCAGCCAAGGGGGTCAGCCCCAGCATTTT. This codes for CASSQGGQPQHF.

This clonotype was counted many times. V is TRBV20-1 and J is TRBJ1-1, with TRBD1 as a possible D gene (5 bases). The CDR3 contains 13 residues. Deletions cut 1 base from V and 5 bases from J, with 11 bases between. Germline CDR1 DFQATT, CDR2 SNEGSKA (reference sequence). As DNA, the CDR3 is TGCAGTGCTAGAGTTGGGGGGGAAACTGAAGCTTTCTTT. Protein sequence: CSARVGGETEAFF.

This clonotype was seen at least ten times. V usage is TRBV7-2 and J usage is TRBJ2-3; 12 nucleotides agree with TRBD2. Germline V gives CDR1 SGHTA, CDR2 FQGNSA. The CDR3 is made up of 16 amino acids. Germline trimming cut 7 bases from V and 6 bases from J; bases unmatched to any gene: 11. The DNA of the CDR3 is TGTGCCAGCACGCTCGGGCTAGCGGGGGGGCAGGATACGCAGTATTTT. Translated, it gives CASTLGLAGGQDTQYF. Variable domain in full (rest from reference TRBV7-2 and TRBJ2-3): GAGVSQSPSNKVTEKGKDVELRCDPISGHTALYWYRQSLGQGLEFLIYFQGNSAPDKSGLPSDRFSAERTGGSVSTLTIQRTQQEDSAVYLCASTLGLAGGQDTQYFGPGTRLTVL.

This clonotype was observed at least ten times. The genes are TRBV20-1 and TRBJ2-7, with TRBD1 matching over 9 bases. Looked up from germline, CDR1 is DFQATT and CDR2 is SNEGSKA (reference sequence). The ends lost 7 bases at V and 4 bases at J; junction bases unmatched: 11. This CDR3 contains 14 residues. The CDR3 DNA reads TGCAGTGTTCGTACCGGGACAGGGAAGTACGAGCAGTACTTC. It is translated as CSVRTGTGKYEQYF.

This clonotype was seen repeatedly, ten times or more. CDR3 residues: CASRPPGQAADTQYF. The CDR3 DNA is TGTGCCAGCAGACCACCGGGACAGGCGGCAGATACGCAGTATTTT. The chain carries TRBV6-6 and TRBJ2-3, with 8 bases lining up with TRBD1. With V trimmed by 6 bases and J by 4 bases, 9 bases remained unmatched. Germline V gene sequence: CDR1 MNHNY, CDR2 SVGAGI (reference sequence). This CDR3 is built from 15 residues.

This clonotype came up a few times. The chain uses TRBV11-2 and TRBJ1-2; D uncertain. This CDR3 region has 14 residues. In germline, CDR1 is SGHAT, CDR2 FQNNGV. V was cut by 2 bases and J by 4 bases, with 11 bases left in between. CDR3 amino acids: CASSLRAYSYGYTF. CDR3 nucleotides: TGTGCCAGCAGCTTAAGGGCGTACTCCTATGGCTACACCTTC.

This clonotype was found many times. The genes are TRBV7-8 and TRBJ1-4; D is ambiguous. Trimming removed 0 bases from V and 3 bases from J, with 11 bases in between. Germline V lookup: CDR1 SGHVS, CDR2 FQNEAQ. The CDR3 is 16 amino acids. CDR3: CASSLAVSGSNEKLFF. The CDR3 DNA sequence: TGTGCCAGCAGCTTAGCGGTTTCCGGATCTAATGAAAAACTGTTTTTT.

This clonotype was seen at least ten times. V usage is TRBV7-9 and J usage is TRBJ2-3; the match to TRBD1 covers 8 bases. The CDR3 sequence is 14 residues long. V dropped 5 bases and J dropped 4; count of bases not matched to a gene: 5. Germline values: CDR1 SEHNR, CDR2 FQNEAQ (reference sequence). The chain's CDR3 is CASSRGRGPDTQYF. CDR3 nucleotide sequence: TGTGCCAGCAGCCGCGGCAGGGGGCCAGATACGCAGTATTTT.

Only a few counts were recorded for this clonotype. The chain is built from TRBV6-6 and TRBJ2-3; D unresolved. CDR3 length: 11 amino acids. Germline V lookup: CDR1 MNHNY, CDR2 SVGAGI (reference sequence). V shed 5 bases and J shed 3 bases, with 3 bases lying between them. The CDR3 nucleotides are TGTGCCAGCAGTCTTACAGATACGCAGTATTTT. This codes for CASSLTDTQYF.

This clonotype was counted many times. The rearrangement uses TRBV9 and TRBJ2-1; weak D call: TRBD2 (7 bases). This CDR3 contains 14 residues. Germline V gene data show CDR1 as SGDLS and CDR2 as YYNGEE. The V gene lost 0 bases and the J gene lost 6 bases, with 10 bases spanning the gap. The CDR3: CASSVEGGFNEQFF. CDR3 bases: TGTGCCAGCAGCGTAGAGGGGGGGTTCAATGAGCAGTTCTTC.

This clonotype showed up just a few times. The gene calls are TRBV29-1 and TRBJ1-1; 7 bases map to TRBD1. J lost 8 bases, V lost 7 bases, and 13 bases had no gene match. This CDR3 has 13 residues. From germline, CDR1 is SQVTM and CDR2 ANQGSEA. DNA of the CDR3: TGCAGCGCCACGACCATAAACAGGGGAGAAGCTTTCTTT. It translates to CSATTINRGEAFF.

This clonotype was recorded a few times. The junction departs from germline at one end; a sequencing error may be responsible. The chain is built from TRBV10-3 and TRBJ1-4, with D perhaps matching TRBD1 (5 bases). The CDR3 is 15 residues long. CDR1 and CDR2 (germline): ENHRY, SYGVKD. The CDR3 here is CAISDVGGTTEKLFF. Here the CDR3 DNA reads TGTGCCATCAGTGATGTGGGGGGGACTACTGAAAAACTGTTTTTT.

This clonotype appeared many times. This chain connects TRBV6-5 to TRBJ2-6; D might be TRBD2 (6 bases). The CDR3 is 20 residues long. V was cut by 8 bases and J by 2 bases, with 28 bases left in between. Germline V CDR1 and CDR2: MNHEY, SVGAGI. The CDR3 coding sequence is TGTGCCAGCCTTCCGGAGGGTCGGGGCTTGCGAGGCGCTGGGGCCAACGTCCTGACTTTC. This encodes CASLPEGRGLRGAGANVLTF.

There are many counts of this clonotype. V and J are TRBV20-1 and TRBJ2-7; D ambiguous. Germline lookup yields CDR1 DFQATT and CDR2 SNEGSKA (reference sequence). V dropped 5 bases and J dropped 0 bases, with 11 bases sitting between them. This CDR3 is 13 amino acids long. CDR3 DNA sequence: TGCAGTGCTGTCGGATCAAGCTCCTACGAGCAGTACTTC. Translation gives CSAVGSSSYEQYF.